The source of this TCR beta chain is a study of blood T cells in healthy people across ages (dated by TCRdb to the mid-2010s). Regarding the study in general: Template switching captured roughly one uniquely barcoded TCR beta cDNA molecule per two T cells in model experiments. Using deep sequencing normalized with unique cDNA molecular identifiers, the study measured how TCR beta repertoire diversity changes with age. Donors were grouped into four age groups: young (average roughly 15 years), middle-aged (roughly 40), aged (roughly 67) and long-lived (over 80). For two donors (one aged 18 to 30 and one aged 80 or older), the study analyzed two additional independent replicas of 1 million unique cDNA reads from the same blood draw.

Library preparation was by 5' RACE. Sequencing used an Illumina HiSeq 2500. A second roughly 6 to 11 cycle PCR used a sample-barcoded 5' primer and a J-beta primer mix. A template-switch 5' adaptor carrying 12 random nucleotides introduced a unique molecular identifier onto each TCR beta cDNA molecule. At least 2.5 million CDR3-containing paired-end reads were obtained from each sample. First-strand cDNA was synthesized from all RNA with the Mint cDNA synthesis kit, primed by a TRBC-specific oligonucleotide. Following uracil-DNA glycosylase treatment, all cDNA underwent a first 18-cycle PCR with the universal primers M1SS and BC2_uni_R. In the original analysis: For normalization, 1 million high-quality reads were randomly selected from each sample, with every read carrying a distinct molecular identifier. Reads sharing molecular identifiers were discarded rather than binned into consensus sequences. MiTCR, set to a Q25 quality threshold and the strictest error-elimination algorithm, was used for CDR3 identification, clonotype clustering and error correction. A nonparametric unseen species model with Euler transformation was used to estimate lower-bound total TCR beta diversity. The raw public reads went through TCRdb reprocessing: fastp at Q25, MiXCR clone calling, in-frame beta chains kept. Each record represents a unique CDR3 protein, reported with the most common genes and DNA among its rows. TCRdb's processing, not the authors', yielded these V and J calls. For this sample there are 800,000 to 1,300,000 distinct CDR3 sequences; approximately 26% appear just once. Around 0.75% of the sample lies in the top ten.

Reading the germline V gene gives CDR1 SGHAT and CDR2 FQNNGV. CDR3 length: 15 amino acids, cysteine to phenylalanine. The sequence is cut down to CDR3 DNA, 45 bases in frame from base 1. Systemically healthy Caucasian individuals from Russia, some 36 in total and aged about 6 to 95 years, were included as donors. Each donor gave ten milliliters of peripheral blood, collected into EDTA-treated Vacutainer tubes. PBMCs were isolated by Ficoll-Paque density-gradient centrifugation, with at least 6.5 million obtained per sample. Trizol reagent was used to extract total RNA from PBMCs, with at least 5 micrograms per sample. Naive CD45RAhigh/CD27high T cell percentages were measured by flow cytometry on a PBMC aliquot from every donor. There are a few counts of this clonotype. Its specific antigen is unknown. One junction end does not reproduce the germline sequence, and a read error may be involved. The research as a whole found: As age increased, observed TCR beta diversity per million T cells dropped in a roughly linear way, and a significant reduction was already evident by age 40. Conclusive comparison of naive and antigen-experienced compartments was prevented by the profiling of bulk unsorted PBMCs. There was a strong correlation between observed TCR beta diversity and the percentage of naive T cells measured by flow cytometry. Total diversity estimates from one million sequenced T cells were considered lower bounds and underestimates. Compared with the aged group, the long-lived group had more naive CD4+ T cells, fewer expanded clones and increased TCR diversity, suggesting age selection. Because donor CMV infection status was unknown, age-related changes in expanded clonotypes were potentially confounded.

The same data also went into a second study, on T cells of mothers and their children. From the second report: The donors were nine systemically healthy Caucasian individuals, made up of three mothers and their six children. cDNA synthesis used all of the extracted RNA, with approximately 1.4 ug of RNA in each 15 ul reaction. Sample barcodes and 2-4 random nucleotides were added via the M1S primer in the second PCR. Over 9.5 million TCR beta CDR3 reads were obtained for each mother, and some 3 million reads were obtained for each child. Thymic selection similarly shapes TCR recombination output in related and unrelated pairs, with minor effect from inherited differences. Normalized repertoire overlap in related mother-child pairs was always slightly higher than in unrelated mother-child pairs, but the difference was never significant. No persistent microchimeric T cell clones were detected, at a sensitivity of around 97 clones per million clonotypes. In the study, deep NGS was used to compare the TCR beta repertoires of mothers and children, and features distinguishing related mother-child pairs from unrelated individuals were sought. On average, the children were roughly 11 +/- 4 years old, while the mothers were roughly 40 +/- 4 years old. After adapter ligation was performed with NEBNext reagents, the libraries were sequenced on an Illumina HiSeq 2000 with 100+100 nt paired-end reads. Mother and child libraries were prepared a month apart and sequenced in separate runs to prevent cross-contamination. For each donor, between roughly 450,000 and 2,200,000 distinct TCR beta clonotypes were identified. Naive TCR beta clonotypes were estimated from low-frequency clonotypes matched to each donor's FACS-determined naive share, without sorting.

The chain is encoded by TRBV11-2 joined to TRBJ1-3, with TRBD1 perhaps the D gene, on 6 matching bases. The receptor was derived from a girl aged 2-10 years in good health. Sample: blood. The DNA sequence follows: TGTGCCAGCAGCTTATTTTCGGACAGTGGAAACACCACATATTTT. Its protein is CASSLFSDSGNTTYF.